One and the same sample provided the 3 T cell receptor beta chains below, sequenced in a study of cytomegalovirus exposure and HLA in healthy donors. 13 Jbeta primers and 60 Vbeta primers were used for the PCR. Sequenced by immunoSEQ multiplex PCR; TCRdb stores in-frame clones only, minus some. The sample comprises about 130,000 clones, less than 80% of which are singletons, and 3% to 3.5% rests with the top ten. Specimen: PBMCs. The receptor source for this set is a woman aged 45-65 years in good health and CMV-seronegative.

Regarding this clone: The junction differs from germline at one of its ends, possibly a read error. Different DNA sequences within this sample yield the same CDR3. The chain carries TRBV9 and TRBJ1-1, with no clear D. This CDR3 comprises 14 residues. The V gene's germline CDR1 is SGDLS and CDR2 YYNGEE. The CDR3, as DNA: TGTGCCAGCAGCGTCGGGAGGCAGAGGGTTGAAGCCTTCTTT. It is translated as CASSVGRQRVEAFF.

V is TRBV18 and J is TRBJ1-2; D uncertain. The germline CDR1 and CDR2 sequences are KGHSH and LQKENI. The CDR3 extends over 13 amino acids. V lost 4 bases to trimming and J lost 1 base, with 7 bases between them. The CDR3 coding sequence is TGTGCCAGCTCACGAGATGATAACTATGGCTACACCTTC. Residues: CASSRDDNYGYTF.

V is TRBV7-8 and J is TRBJ2-3, with 9 bases matching TRBD2. The ends lost 5 bases at V and 0 bases at J; junction bases unmatched: 3. Germline assignment: CDR1 SGHVS and CDR2 FQNEAQ. The length of the CDR3 is 15 residues. The CDR3 loop reads CASSVSGSSTDTQYF. DNA of the CDR3: TGTGCCAGCAGCGTTAGCGGGAGTAGCACAGATACGCAGTATTTT.